A single sample is the source of the 24 T cell receptor beta chains below, sequenced in a study of cytomegalovirus exposure and HLA in healthy donors. 60 Vbeta and 13 Jbeta primers were used in PCR. The repertoire was sequenced with immunoSEQ multiplex PCR; TCRdb's copy has only in-frame clones and lacks some. The table has 75,000 to 90,000 clones, around 84% seen once. Sequencing used PBMCs. The receptor set was obtained from a middle-aged man in good health and CMV-seronegative.

The genes are TRBV4-1 and TRBJ2-7; 7 nucleotides agree with TRBD1. The CDR3 runs to 14 residues. CDR1 and CDR2 (germline): MGHRA, YSYEKL. V was clipped by 1 base and J by 0 bases; unmatched bases: 0. CDR3 bases: TGCGCCAGCAGCCAAGGACAGGGCTCCTACGAGCAGTACTTC. Its protein product is CASSQGQGSYEQYF.

This clone was observed a handful of times. This chain joins TRBV7-9 and TRBJ2-1, with a tentative D call TRBD2 (6 bases). Per the germline V gene, CDR1 is SEHNR and CDR2 is FQNEAQ (reference sequence). The CDR3 extends over 17 amino acids. V lost 1 base and J 4 bases, leaving 17 bases between the germline ends. CDR3 in DNA: TGTGCCAGCAGCTTAGGGGGAGGTAGCGAGATTTACAATGAGCAGTTCTTC. Protein: CASSLGGGSEIYNEQFF.

The chain employs TRBV10-3 and TRBJ1-2; possibly TRBD1 for D (5 bases). CDR1 ENHRY and CDR2 SYGVKD come from the germline V gene. The CDR3 extends over 15 amino acids. Trimming left V 6 bases short and J 8 bases short, with 22 bases between. The CDR3 here is CAIRDLVGTGGGYTF. The CDR3 bases are TGTGCCATCAGAGACCTAGTGGGTACGGGGGGAGGCTACACCTTC.

This chain links TRBV29-1 with TRBJ1-2; the match to TRBD1 covers 9 bases. Trimming removed 1 base from V and 4 bases from J; junction bases left unmatched: 4. CDR1 is SQVTM, CDR2 ANQGSEA, per germline. The CDR3 is 14 amino acids. The CDR3 sequence is CSVEAVTGGYGYTF. CDR3 DNA: TGCAGCGTTGAAGCGGTGACAGGGGGCTATGGCTACACCTTC.

This clone was observed a few times. The chain combines TRBV29-1 with TRBJ2-5, with D uncertain. This CDR3 spans 12 amino acids. The germline V gene encodes CDR1 SQVTM and CDR2 ANQGSEA. V was pared by 7 bases and J by 4 bases, with 13 bases between. The CDR3 DNA sequence: TGCAGCGAAAGCGTCGGTGGAGAGACCCAGTACTTC. Translating gives CSESVGGETQYF.

This chain links TRBV19 with TRBJ2-3, with 12 bases aligning to TRBD2. The V segment lost 5 bases and the J segment 2 bases; nucleotides outside the gene matches: 8. CDR3 length: 17 amino acids. CDR1 and CDR2 from the germline V gene are LNHDA and SQIVND (reference sequence). Written as DNA, the CDR3 is TGTGCCAGTAGTTTACTCCTAGCGGGAGGGCCCACAGATACGCAGTATTTT. This gives the protein CASSLLLAGGPTDTQYF.

The chain uses TRBV30 and TRBJ2-3; D is possibly TRBD2 (6 bases). The germline V gene has CDR1 GTSNPN and CDR2 SVGIG (reference sequence). The CDR3 is 12 residues long. The V and J ends lost 0 bases and 5 bases respectively, with 6 bases between them. This CDR3 reads CAWSVGGDTQYF. DNA for the CDR3: TGTGCCTGGAGTGTCGGGGGAGATACGCAGTATTTT.

This clone was picked up a small number of times. V is TRBV7-9 and J is TRBJ2-3; the D is unclear. V was trimmed by 2 bases and J by 0 bases, leaving 12 bases between them. The CDR3 contains 16 residues. Germline CDR1 and CDR2: SEHNR and FQNEAQ (reference sequence). In DNA form, the CDR3 reads TGTGCCAGCAGCTTAAATCTACCCGTAAGCACAGATACGCAGTATTTT. Residues: CASSLNLPVSTDTQYF.

DNA of the CDR3: TGTGCCAGCAGCTCCCCTAGGAACCAAGAGACCCAGTACTTC. It is translated as CASSSPRNQETQYF. V gene TRBV5-5 combines with J gene TRBJ2-5; no definite D call. The CDR3 spans 14 residues. Germline V gives CDR1 SGHKS, CDR2 YYEKEE (reference sequence). V gave up 3 bases and J gave up 0 bases, with 9 bases separating them.

The chain has TRBV21-1 and TRBJ1-5; the table's D call of TRBD1 was not tested on the DNA. TRBV21-1 is a pseudogene segment. The CDR3 totals 14 residues. The CDR3 reads CASSKDGSNQPQHF. In DNA form, the CDR3 reads TGTGCCAGCAGCAAAGATGGCAGCAATCAGCCCCAGCATTTT.

This clone has only a few counts. V and J are TRBV9 and TRBJ2-5, with 7 nucleotides matching TRBD1. V shed 4 bases, J shed 1 base, and the junction held 4 bases outside the gene matches. Germline CDR1 reads SGDLS; CDR2 reads YYNGEE. This CDR3 is 14 amino acids long. The CDR3: CASSSSGGQETQYF. CDR3 bases: TGTGCCAGCAGCTCCTCAGGGGGCCAAGAGACCCAGTACTTC.

J is TRBJ1-2 and V is TRBV6-5; 10 positions match TRBD1. The CDR3 covers 15 residues. V trimming: 6 bases; J trimming: 8 bases; junction bases outside the gene matches: 12. The germline gives CDR1 MNHEY, CDR2 SVGAGI. The CDR3 sequence is CASSLTGTGVGGYTF. The CDR3 nucleotides read TGTGCCAGCAGCTTAACCGGGACAGGGGTTGGAGGCTACACCTTC.

This chain uses TRBV2 with TRBJ1-1, with TRBD1 matching over 7 bases. The germline CDR1 and CDR2 sequences are SNHLY and FYNNEI. V shed 7 bases and J 2 bases; nucleotides not matched to a gene: 10. This CDR3 contains 15 residues. Here the CDR3 reads CASTRRTGKNTEAFF. The DNA of the CDR3 is TGTGCCAGCACCAGGAGGACAGGAAAAAACACTGAAGCTTTCTTT.

V usage is TRBV29-1 and J usage is TRBJ2-1, with 7 bases that match TRBD1. There are 11 residues in the CDR3. V lost 6 bases, J lost 8 bases, and 4 bases stayed unmatched. Germline CDR1 is SQVTM and CDR2 is ANQGSEA. This CDR3 is CSVETGDEQFF. In DNA, the CDR3 is TGCAGCGTGGAAACAGGGGATGAGCAGTTCTTC.

The rearrangement links TRBV6-6 to TRBJ1-2; tentative D call: TRBD1 (6 bases). This CDR3 region has 15 residues. V lost 6 bases, J lost 4 bases, and 18 bases lay in between. CDR1 and CDR2 (germline): MNHNY, SVGAGI (reference sequence). This CDR3 reads CASRQQDSLLYGYTF. DNA of the CDR3: TGTGCCAGCAGACAACAGGACAGCCTCCTCTATGGCTACACCTTC.

The V call is TRBV5-1, the J call TRBJ2-2, with 8 bases lining up with TRBD1. V was pared by 0 bases and J by 5 bases, with 6 bases of the junction left unmatched. Germline loops: CDR1 SGHRS, CDR2 YFSETQ. The CDR3 has 16 amino acids. The CDR3 DNA is TGCGCCAGCAGCTTGGTTTCAGGGGGCACGACCGGGGAGCTGTTTTTT. It is translated as CASSLVSGGTTGELFF.

The chain carries TRBV7-2 and TRBJ2-5; D is unresolved. Germline CDR1 reads SGHTA; CDR2 reads FQGNSA. V was clipped by 5 bases and J by 2 bases, with 6 bases between them. This CDR3 comprises 12 residues. The CDR3 spells CASSANQETQYF. The CDR3 coding sequence is TGTGCCAGCAGCGCGAATCAAGAGACCCAGTACTTC.

This clone was seen only once. CDR3 DNA sequence: TGTGCCACCAGCAGGGACCGGGACATAGGTGGCTACACCTTC. The encoded protein is CATSRDRDIGGYTF. The gene calls are TRBV15 and TRBJ1-2, with TRBD1 as a possible D gene (6 bases). The ends were cut back, 3 bases at V and 7 bases at J, with 15 bases in the middle. CDR1 is LNHNV and CDR2 is YYDKDF in the germline V gene (reference sequence). The CDR3 consists of 14 residues.

This chain connects TRBV9 to TRBJ2-7, with unresolved D. The length of the CDR3 is 14 residues. CDR1 is SGDLS and CDR2 is YYNGEE in the germline V gene. Trimming took off 0 bases at V and 0 bases at J, with 7 bases between the two ends. Here the CDR3 reads CASSVEVSSYEQYF. The CDR3 DNA follows: TGTGCCAGCAGCGTAGAAGTGAGCTCCTACGAGCAGTACTTC.

J is TRBJ1-2 and V is TRBV5-4; D might be TRBD1 (5 bases). V was shortened by 0 bases and J by 7 bases, with 19 bases between the two germline ends. Germline CDR1 reads SGHNT; CDR2 reads YYREEE (reference sequence). This CDR3 comprises 16 residues. The CDR3 DNA reads as TGTGCCAGCAGCTTGGCACAACAGGAGGGTTTTGGTGGCTACACCTTC. Its translation: CASSLAQQEGFGGYTF.

The chain recombines TRBV18 with TRBJ2-7, with 9 bases matching TRBD2. J lost 7 bases, V lost 3 bases, and 19 bases had no gene match. Germline CDR1 KGHSH, CDR2 LQKENI. The CDR3 totals 18 residues. Here the CDR3 DNA reads TGTGCCAGCTCACCTAGCGGAGGAGGGGTAGCGGGAGCGGGGGAGCAGTACTTC. Residues: CASSPSGGGVAGAGEQYF.

This chain connects TRBV28 to TRBJ2-5; TRBD2 matches 14 bases. This CDR3 has 20 amino acids. Germline V gene data show CDR1 as MDHEN and CDR2 as SYDVKM. Losses at the gene ends were 4 bases for V and 2 bases for J; bases not matched to a gene: 15. The CDR3 here is CASSSSGTSGGVRGQETQYF. CDR3 in DNA: TGTGCCAGCAGTTCCTCCGGGACTAGCGGGGGCGTACGGGGGCAAGAGACCCAGTACTTC. The full variable domain, its missing parts supplied by reference TRBV28 and TRBJ2-5, is DVKVTQSSRYLVKRTGEKVFLECVQDMDHENMFWYRQDPGLGLRLIYFSYDVKMKEKGDIPEGYSVSREKKERFSLILESASTNQTSMYLCASSSSGTSGGVRGQETQYFGPGTRLLVL.

This rearrangement joins TRBV18 to TRBJ1-5; D gene uncertain. CDR3 size: 14 residues. V shed 1 base and J shed 3 bases, with 7 bases lying between them. The germline gives CDR1 KGHSH, CDR2 LQKENI. CDR3 nucleotides: TGTGCCAGCTCACCACGCGAAGCCAATCAGCCCCAGCATTTT. It is translated as CASSPREANQPQHF.

The chain is built from TRBV6-4 and TRBJ2-1; TRBD2 aligns across 7 bases. The CDR3 is 16 amino acids. With V trimmed by 2 bases and J by 0 bases, 4 bases remained unmatched. CDR1 MRHNA and CDR2 SNTAGT come from the germline V gene. The CDR3 DNA follows: TGTGCCAGCAGTGACCTAGCGGTGAGCTCCTACAATGAGCAGTTCTTC. Protein sequence: CASSDLAVSSYNEQFF.